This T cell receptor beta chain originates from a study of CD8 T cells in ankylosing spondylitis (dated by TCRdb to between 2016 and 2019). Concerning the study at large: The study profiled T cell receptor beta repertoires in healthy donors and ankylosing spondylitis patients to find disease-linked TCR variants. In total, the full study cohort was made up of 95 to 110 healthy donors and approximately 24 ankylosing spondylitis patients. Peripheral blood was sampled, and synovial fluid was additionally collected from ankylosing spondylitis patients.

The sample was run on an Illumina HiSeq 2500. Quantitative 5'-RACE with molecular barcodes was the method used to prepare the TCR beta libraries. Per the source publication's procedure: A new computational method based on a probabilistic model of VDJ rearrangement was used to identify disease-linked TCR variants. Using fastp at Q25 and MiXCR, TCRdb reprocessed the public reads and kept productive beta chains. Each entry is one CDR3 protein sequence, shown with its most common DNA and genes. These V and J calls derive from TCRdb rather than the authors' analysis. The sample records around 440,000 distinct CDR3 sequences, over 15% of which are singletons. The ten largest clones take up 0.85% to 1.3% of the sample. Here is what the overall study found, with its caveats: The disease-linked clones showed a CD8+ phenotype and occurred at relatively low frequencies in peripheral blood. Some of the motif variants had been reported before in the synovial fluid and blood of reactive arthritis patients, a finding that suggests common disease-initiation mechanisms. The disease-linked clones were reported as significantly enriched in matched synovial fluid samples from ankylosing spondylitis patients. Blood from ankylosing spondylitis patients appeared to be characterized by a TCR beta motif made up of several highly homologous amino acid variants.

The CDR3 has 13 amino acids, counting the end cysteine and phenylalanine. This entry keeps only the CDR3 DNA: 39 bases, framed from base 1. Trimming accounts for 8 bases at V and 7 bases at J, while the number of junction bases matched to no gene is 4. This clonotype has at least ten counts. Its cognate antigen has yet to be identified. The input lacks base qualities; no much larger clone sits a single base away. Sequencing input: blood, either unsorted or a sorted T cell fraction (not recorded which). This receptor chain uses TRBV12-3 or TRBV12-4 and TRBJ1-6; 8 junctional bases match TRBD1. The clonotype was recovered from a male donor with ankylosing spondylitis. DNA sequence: TGTGCCAGCCAGGGGGCTGGAAATTCACCCCTCCACTTT. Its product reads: CASQGAGNSPLHF.